Listed below are T cell receptor beta chains from one sample, sequenced in a study of blood T cell repertoires in COVID-19. Using immunoSEQ multiplex PCR, the repertoire was profiled, and TCRdb retains in-frame clones only, with some absent. This sample has roughly 230,000 clones; around four fifths occur once, and the top ten carry around 6.4%. The specimen sequenced was peripheral blood. The receptors here all came from a woman aged 60-75 years with active or convalescent COVID-19. Each CDR3 is given with its conserved first and last residue. A D gene is named only where the DNA matches it firmly. The listing skips clone size in some rows; elsewhere it reads once, few, many or a size class.

TRBJ1-4,-,few,TRBV7-6,TGTGCCAGCAGCTCCCCCGGGACACATGAAAAACTGTTTTTT,CASSSPGTHEKLFF
TRBJ2-1,-,-,TRBV25-1,TGTGCCAGCAGTGAATATAATGCGGATGAGCAGTTCTTC,CASSEYNADEQFF
TRBJ1-4,TRBD1,-,TRBV2,TGTGCCAGCAGAATGGGACAGGGATCTGAAAAACTGTTTTTT,CASRMGQGSEKLFF
TRBJ1-1,-,-,TRBV10-3,TGTGCCATCAGTGAGGGAACAGGGACTGAAGCTTTCTTT,CAISEGTGTEAFF
TRBJ2-7,TRBD2,-,TRBV4-1,TGCGCCAGCAGCCAAGGTGTAGAGGGAGGGCAAGGGCGCGAGCAGTACTTC,CASSQGVEGGQGREQYF
TRBJ2-7,TRBD1,-,TRBV2,TGTGCCAGCAGATGGGACAGCATCTACGAGCAGTACTTC,CASRWDSIYEQYF
TRBJ2-5,-,-,TRBV19,TGTGCCAGTAGTATAGATCGAGAGACCCAGTACTTC,CASSIDRETQYF
TRBJ1-6,-,-,TRBV3-1/TRBV3-2,TGTGCCAGCAGCCAGGGGGCCAACTCCTATAATTCACCCCTCCACTTT,CASSQGANSYNSPLHF
TRBJ2-1,-,-,TRBV15,TGTGCCACCAGCAGAGAACTAGTGCAAGGTGAGCAGTTCTTC,CATSRELVQGEQFF
TRBJ1-6,TRBD1,-,TRBV6-5,TGTGCCAGCAGTCCCGGGACAGGAAATAATTCACCCCTCCACTTT,CASSPGTGNNSPLHF
TRBJ2-7,TRBD1,-,TRBV7-9,TGTGCCAGCAGCTTAGGCGGGACAGGGGTCGCCTACGAGCAGTACTTC,CASSLGGTGVAYEQYF
TRBJ2-2,-,-,TRBV24-1,TGTGCCACCGAGGGGACACTGAACACCGGGGAGCTGTTTTTT,CATEGTLNTGELFF
TRBJ2-7,TRBD2,-,TRBV3-1/TRBV3-2,TGTGCCAGCAGCCAGGGGACTAGCTACTACGAGCAGTACTTC,CASSQGTSYYEQYF
TRBJ2-1,TRBD2,-,TRBV14,TGTGCCAGCAGCGTCCCCGGGAGGTTTGCCTACAATGAGCAGTTCTTC,CASSVPGRFAYNEQFF
TRBJ2-5,TRBD2,-,TRBV4-1,TGCGCCAGTCGGGGGGGCCAAGAGACCCAGTACTTC,CASRGGQETQYF
TRBJ2-5,TRBD2,-,TRBV29-1,TGCAGCGTGGAGGGACTAGCGGGCCAAGAGACCCAGTACTTC,CSVEGLAGQETQYF
TRBJ2-1,-,-,TRBV5-6,TGTGCCAGCAGCCTACTTAAGGGGTTCGATCAGTTCTTC,CASSLLKGFDQFF
TRBJ1-2,-,-,TRBV6-4,TGTGCCAGCAGTGACGTAACCAGTGGCTATGGCTACACCTTC,CASSDVTSGYGYTF
TRBJ2-1,TRBD2,-,TRBV6-1,TGTGCCAGCAGTGAATGGGAGGGGCGGGCCAGGCAGTTCTTC,CASSEWEGRARQFF
TRBJ2-2,TRBD1,-,TRBV3-1/TRBV3-2,TGTGCCAGCAGACAGGGGGGCACCGGGGAGCTGTTTTTT,CASRQGGTGELFF
TRBJ2-7,-,-,TRBV4-1,TGCGCCAGCAGCCCGGCCCGGCTAGACCAACCGTACTTC,CASSPARLDQPYF
TRBJ2-5,-,-,TRBV19,TGTGCCAGTAGTATCCAGGGGACACAAGAGACCCAGTACTTC,CASSIQGTQETQYF
TRBJ2-2,TRBD2,once,TRBV4-2,TGTGCCAGCAGCCAAGCTAGCGGGGGGCGGACCGGGGAGCTGTTTTTT,CASSQASGGRTGELFF
TRBJ2-5,TRBD2,-,TRBV28,TGTGCCAGCAGCTACGGGGGACTAGCGGGAAACCAAGAGACCCAGTACTTC,CASSYGGLAGNQETQYF
TRBJ1-2,-,-,TRBV13,TGTGCCAGCAGTGCAGGGTCGGCCTATGGCTACACCTTC,CASSAGSAYGYTF
TRBJ1-1,-,-,TRBV4-2,TGTGCCAGCAGCCAAGCAGGGGATTTCACTGAAGCTTTCTTT,CASSQAGDFTEAFF
TRBJ1-1,TRBD1,-,TRBV24-1,TGTGCCACCAGTGGGACAGGGGCAATGAACACTGAAGCTTTCTTT,CATSGTGAMNTEAFF
TRBJ2-1,-,-,TRBV28,TGTGCCAGCAGTTTCATCGAAGCCAGGGGTGCGCAGTTCTTC,CASSFIEARGAQFF
TRBJ2-5,TRBD1,-,TRBV24-1,TGTGCCACCAGTGATGGGGACAGGCGATTCCAAGAGACCCAGTACTTC,CATSDGDRRFQETQYF